This T cell receptor (beta chain) was sequenced during a study of T cells expressing NK-cell markers (dated by TCRdb to between 2020 and 2021). Study-wide context: TCR beta-chain repertoires were profiled in sorted CD3+CD56+NKG2C+, CD3+CD56+NKG2C- and CD3+CD56-NKG2C+ T-cell subsets from about 8 donors. Among the eight sequenced donors, seven were HCMV-seropositive and one was HCMV-seronegative. All eight donors whose samples were sequenced were randomly selected healthy volunteers, three of them men and five women. The libraries were sequenced on Illumina HiSeq 2000/2500, MiSeq or NextSeq, producing 2 x 150 bp reads. What the study reported, not specific to this receptor: In over five donors, the dominant CD3+CD56+NKG2C+ clonotypes were among the top 10 CD8+ clonotypes and accounted for roughly 1.0-7.5% of CD8+ T cells. Whether the expanded NKG2C-expressing T cell clones were specific for HCMV antigens was left unclear. Those dominant clonotypes were again the most abundant among CD3+CD56-NKG2C+ cells in a handful of donors, at about 28.3-65%.

A commercial ELISA kit detecting HCMV-specific IgG in serum was used to determine HCMV serostatus. Peripheral blood mononuclear cells were isolated from blood by Ficoll density gradient centrifugation. In the case of this clonotype: The antigen it recognizes is unknown.

These reads were obtained on an Illumina HiSeq 2000. TCR beta cDNA libraries were made by 5'RACE template switching that added a universal primer site and unique molecular identifiers. cDNA synthesis was primed from the TCR beta constant segment and was followed by two successive PCR amplification steps. As for the authors' bioinformatics: MIGEC was used to demultiplex reads and group reads by UMI, and MiTCR was used to assemble and quantify clonotypes. To remove erroneous sequences, TCR cDNA sequences were retained only when supported by two or more reads. The tcR package was used for downstream repertoire analysis, with clonotypes matched between fractions based on CDR3 nucleotide sequence plus V segment. VDJmatch was used to annotate antigen specificity against VDJdb, with one amino acid substitution allowed in CDR3. TCRdb reprocessed the reads, so every CDR3 protein sequence counts as one entry and DNA is not shown. These V and J calls originate from TCRdb's pipeline instead of the authors' own analysis. The table held for this sample gives about 440,000 distinct CDR3 sequences. The leading ten clones occupy 7.3% of the sample.

There are 15 amino acids in the CDR3, from cysteine to phenylalanine inclusive. Only the protein sequence is given. CDR1 is given as SNHLY and CDR2 as FYNNEI, both from the germline V gene. The sequence derives from a woman aged 18-70 years in good health. Sequences were obtained from blood T cells: a sorted CD56 or NKG2C T cell subset, CD4+ or CD8+ T cells, or bulk PBMC T cells (not recorded which). The chain was built from TRBV2 and TRBJ2-2; lacking DNA, the TRBD1 call made by TCRdb goes unchecked. The CDR3 region: CASTEIDRAAGELFF.